The 23 T cell receptor beta chains listed next were all sequenced from one sample in a study of T cell responses to AZD1222 COVID-19 vaccine. Assay used: immunoSEQ multiplex PCR; TCRdb lists only in-frame clones, some missing. The sample includes approximately 130,000 clones, 93% of them seen just once. The sequences come from peripheral blood, collected on day 0 of AZD1222 vaccination. These receptors were taken from an adult in good health.

The chain is built from TRBV29-1 and TRBJ2-5; D remains ambiguous. The CDR3 is 12 amino acids. Per the germline V gene, CDR1 is SQVTM and CDR2 is ANQGSEA. Deletions cut 0 bases from V and 6 bases from J, with 8 bases between. CDR3: CSVEDSIQTQYF. The CDR3 DNA sequence: TGCAGCGTTGAAGATTCCATTCAGACCCAGTACTTC.

The chain combines TRBV5-1 with TRBJ1-1, with 10 bases aligning to TRBD1. The CDR3 has 15 amino acids. Germline values: CDR1 SGHRS, CDR2 YFSETQ. With V trimmed by 4 bases and J by 5 bases, 8 bases remained unmatched. CDR3 in amino acids: CASSPRTGGRTEAFF. CDR3 sequence (DNA): TGCGCCAGCAGCCCCAGGACAGGGGGGAGAACTGAAGCTTTCTTT.

The chain recombines TRBV10-3 with TRBJ1-2; no definite D call. The CDR3 is 14 amino acids. Germline values: CDR1 ENHRY, CDR2 SYGVKD. Trimming stripped 2 bases from V and 8 bases from J, with 15 bases between. The CDR3 region has the DNA TGTGCCATCAGTGAGAGGTCGGGCAGGTACGGCTACACCTTC. Translating it yields CAISERSGRYGYTF.

The chain couples TRBV6-5 to TRBJ1-5; D is ambiguous. Per the germline V gene, CDR1 is MNHEY and CDR2 is SVGAGI. The CDR3 contains 12 residues. Trimming left V 4 bases short and J 9 bases short, with 10 bases between. The CDR3, as DNA: TGTGCCAGCAGTTCCCGACTTGGGCCCCAGCATTTT. Protein: CASSSRLGPQHF.

The chain carries TRBV28 and TRBJ1-5, with no clear D. This CDR3 comprises 15 residues. Germline-derived CDR1 and CDR2 are MDHEN and SYDVKM. V lost 5 bases and J 4 bases, leaving 15 bases between the germline ends. The CDR3 here is CASSRGRSLNQPQHF. The CDR3 nucleotides are TGTGCCAGCAGTCGCGGACGGAGCCTAAATCAGCCCCAGCATTTT.

The CDR3 is CASSVLAGGTGELFF. CDR3 DNA: TGTGCCAGCAGTGTACTAGCGGGAGGGACCGGGGAGCTGTTTTTT. This rearrangement joins TRBV6-2 or TRBV6-3 to TRBJ2-2, with TRBD2 identical over 13 bases. Germline CDR1 and CDR2: MNHEY and SVGEGT. The CDR3 runs to 15 residues. V gave up 5 bases and J gave up 5 bases; unmatched junction bases: 2.

The V and J genes are TRBV25-1 and TRBJ2-7; D is undetermined. CDR3 size: 14 residues. V was clipped by 4 bases and J by 0 bases, with 10 bases between them. CDR1 is MGHDK and CDR2 is SYGVNS in the germline V gene. CDR3 sequence: CASSGLMNSYEQYF. Here the CDR3 DNA reads TGTGCCAGCAGTGGCCTAATGAACTCCTACGAGCAGTACTTC.

This clone was observed once. The V call is TRBV15, the J call TRBJ2-2; no clear D. The CDR3 sequence is 13 residues long. Germline CDR1 is LNHNV and CDR2 is YYDKDF (reference sequence). V lost 5 bases and J lost 9, with 13 bases in between. The CDR3 nucleotides are TGTGCCACCAGCCCAATGGTCACAAGGGAGCTGTTTTTT. Amino acid sequence: CATSPMVTRELFF.

The gene calls are TRBV19 and TRBJ1-5, with 11 positions matching TRBD1. This CDR3 has 15 amino acids. J lost 7 bases, V lost 7 bases, and 9 bases had no gene match. CDR1 LNHDA and CDR2 SQIVND come from the germline V gene (reference sequence). This chain's CDR3 is CASTMGQGVGQPQHF. The CDR3 DNA sequence: TGTGCCAGTACGATGGGACAGGGGGTTGGACAGCCCCAGCATTTT.

V is TRBV6-9 and J is TRBJ2-2, with D possibly being TRBD2 (6 bases). The CDR3 is 16 amino acids. Trimming left V 7 bases short and J 1 base short, with 16 bases between. Germline CDR1 is MNHGY and CDR2 is SVAAGI. In nucleotides, the CDR3 is TGTGCCAGCAACGTTCGGAGTAGCGGGAACACCGGGGAGCTGTTTTTT. Protein sequence: CASNVRSSGNTGELFF.

V gene TRBV28 combines with J gene TRBJ2-7; D gene ambiguous. Germline V lookup: CDR1 MDHEN, CDR2 SYDVKM. V gave up 4 bases and J gave up 5 bases, with 15 bases separating them. This CDR3 has 14 residues. The CDR3 DNA sequence: TGTGCCAGCAGTTGGGCAAACCAGAGAAACGAGCAGTACTTC. This encodes CASSWANQRNEQYF.

The V and J genes are TRBV5-1 and TRBJ1-4; D may be TRBD1 (6 bases). The ends were cut back, 6 bases at V and 5 bases at J, with 26 bases in the middle. This CDR3 region has 18 residues. CDR1 and CDR2 from the germline V gene are SGHRS and YFSETQ. This CDR3 reads CASTRQARAGTSNEKLFF. CDR3 coding DNA: TGCGCCAGCACCCGTCAGGCCCGTGCGGGGACAAGCAATGAAAAACTGTTTTTT.

The chain has TRBV11-3 and TRBJ2-7; 9 positions match TRBD2. The CDR3 is 15 amino acids. Germline CDR1 is SGHNT and CDR2 is YENEEA. V shed 5 bases and J 4 bases; nucleotides not matched to a gene: 9. The CDR3 here is CASSPGGSGSYEQYF. DNA of the CDR3: TGTGCCAGCAGCCCCGGGGGTAGCGGGAGTTACGAGCAGTACTTC.

This clone was counted once. The CDR3 loop reads CASSLVGQGADEKLFF. CDR3 nucleotides: TGCGCCAGCAGCTTGGTCGGACAGGGGGCCGATGAAAAACTGTTTTTT. V gene TRBV5-1 combines with J gene TRBJ1-4; 11 bases match TRBD1. Germline CDR1 is SGHRS and CDR2 is YFSETQ. This CDR3 spans 16 amino acids. The V and J ends lost 0 bases and 6 bases, in that order; junction bases with no gene match: 4.

The CDR3 region has the DNA TGTGCCAGTAGTATCCGAGACTATAATTCACCCCTCCACTTT. Translating gives CASSIRDYNSPLHF. This chain connects TRBV19 to TRBJ1-6, with unresolved D. Germline V gene data show CDR1 as LNHDA and CDR2 as SQIVND (reference sequence). The length of the CDR3 is 14 residues. Trimming left V 3 bases short and J 3 bases short, with 6 bases between.

The chain couples TRBV28 to TRBJ2-7; maybe TRBD2 (5 bases). The CDR3 is 15 amino acids. Germline CDR1 reads MDHEN; CDR2 reads SYDVKM. Between the trimmed V and J ends, which lost 2 bases and 0 bases, there was a span of 11 bases. The CDR3 is CASSLSTRDSYEQYF. The CDR3 nucleotides are TGTGCCAGCAGTTTAAGCACTCGGGACTCCTACGAGCAGTACTTC. Looking up the rest from reference TRBV28 and TRBJ2-7 gives the full variable domain: DVKVTQSSRYLVKRTGEKVFLECVQDMDHENMFWYRQDPGLGLRLIYFSYDVKMKEKGDIPEGYSVSREKKERFSLILESASTNQTSMYLCASSLSTRDSYEQYFGPGTRLTVT.

CDR3 bases: TGTGCCAGCAGTTTTAGAGACGGTCAGCCCCAGCATTTT. It specifies CASSFRDGQPQHF. The rearrangement links TRBV28 to TRBJ1-5; no firm D call. The germline V gene has CDR1 MDHEN and CDR2 SYDVKM. V was trimmed by 3 bases and J by 6 bases, leaving 9 bases between them. This CDR3 contains 13 residues.

V usage is TRBV2 and J usage is TRBJ1-4, with a tentative D call TRBD1 (6 bases). Per germline, CDR1 SNHLY and CDR2 FYNNEI. With 0 bases removed from V and 6 bases from J, the gap between germline ends came to 11 bases. This CDR3 comprises 15 residues. CDR3 sequence reads: CASSEARQGYEKLFF. The CDR3 DNA reads TGTGCCAGCAGTGAAGCCCGGCAGGGGTATGAAAAACTGTTTTTT.

This rearrangement joins TRBV28 to TRBJ1-2; 8 positions match TRBD1. Trimming at V came to 10 bases and at J to 4 bases, leaving 5 bases not matched to a gene. This CDR3 contains 12 residues. Germline CDR1 is MDHEN and CDR2 is SYDVKM. CDR3 nucleotides: TGTGCCACAGACGACAGGGGCTATGGCTACACCTTC. Translating gives CATDDRGYGYTF.

The genes are TRBV5-1 and TRBJ2-7; the match to TRBD1 covers 7 bases. The trim removed 0 bases at V and 6 bases at J, leaving 6 bases unmatched. Germline V CDR1 and CDR2: SGHRS, YFSETQ. This CDR3 is built from 14 residues. The CDR3 protein is CASSLGTGAGEQYF. DNA of the CDR3: TGCGCCAGCAGCTTGGGGACAGGAGCCGGCGAGCAGTACTTC. Combining the CDR3 with reference TRBV5-1 and TRBJ2-7 gives the whole variable domain KAGVTQTPRYLIKTRGQQVTLSCSPISGHRSVSWYQQTPGQGLQFLFEYFSETQRNKGNFPGRFSGRQFSNSRSEMNVSTLELGDSALYLCASSLGTGAGEQYFGPGTRLTVT.

DNA for the CDR3: TGTGCCAGCAGTCCCGGGATACAGCCCCAGCATTTT. Translating it yields CASSPGIQPQHF. The genes are TRBV28 and TRBJ1-5; D not certain. The V gene lost 5 bases and the J gene lost 7 bases, with 9 bases spanning the gap. Germline V CDR1 and CDR2: MDHEN, SYDVKM. The CDR3 extends over 12 amino acids.

The DNA for the CDR3 is TGTGCCAGCAGCTTAAGGACAGGGAGGGATGAAAAACTGTTTTTT. Residues: CASSLRTGRDEKLFF. The V gene is TRBV3-1 (or the pseudogene TRBV3-2), the J gene TRBJ1-4; 8 nucleotides align to TRBD1. The CDR3 covers 15 residues. V lost 5 bases and J lost 6; bases outside the gene matches: 8. The germline V gene has CDR1 LGHDT and CDR2 YNNKEL (reference sequence).

This clone was seen just once. This chain uses TRBV19 with TRBJ1-1; the D is unclear. This CDR3 region has 12 residues. Between the trimmed V and J ends, which lost 5 bases and 1 base, there was a span of 5 bases. Per the germline V gene, CDR1 is LNHDA and CDR2 is SQIVND (reference sequence). DNA of the CDR3: TGTGCCAGTAGTTTGACGAACACTGAAGCTTTCTTT. This translates into CASSLTNTEAFF.